This T cell receptor beta chain appears in the sequencing data of a study of human T cells and chemical hapten exposure. Study details: There were weekly diphenylcyclopropenone doses to the scalp for patients throughout the roughly 24-week study.

The CDR3 runs 13 residues. V was cut by 5 bases and J by 3 bases, with 8 bases left in between. Germline CDR1 is MNHNY and CDR2 is SVGAGI (reference sequence). General study points: Controls had significantly fewer large CDR3 similarity clusters than were formed by expanded TCRs. TCRs at a frequency above 1 in 1000 stayed unchanged with DPC sensitization.

TCRdb fed the RACE reads into MiXCR, producing one record per CDR3 protein. Of 65,000 to 90,000 distinct CDR3 sequences in the sample, about 6.6% were seen once. Regarding time point: patch test 2, 6 weeks after DPC sensitization. Treatment here: therapeutic diphenylcyclopropenone sensitization with weekly scalp DPC. This clonotype was seen repeatedly, ten times or more. Its antigen is not known. Sequenced material: whole blood, taken in connection with sensitization to the hapten diphenylcyclopropenone (DPC). V gene TRBV6-6 combines with J gene TRBJ1-5; D remains ambiguous. The source is a woman aged 30 to 39 with alopecia areata. Some clones in this sample may be carry-over from other donors' samples. CDR3 bases: TGTGCCAGCAGTCAACAGATCAATCAGCCCCAGCATTTT. Protein: CASSQQINQPQHF.